This T cell receptor (beta chain) was recorded in a study of tumor and adjacent non-tumor tissue in lung cancer. Study as a whole: Patients comprised about a dozen adenocarcinoma, 2 squamous cell carcinoma and 1 small cell lung cancer. Around 4.5 million productive TCRbeta reads were obtained per sample on average.

This sample's RNA came from whole unsorted tissue. General study points: Tumor repertoires had a smaller top 100 clone share than normal lung.

Three rounds of nested PCR, following a modified ARM-PCR protocol, produced the TCRbeta library. TCRdb re-analysed the multiplex PCR reads in MiXCR, keeping a single row per CDR3 protein. Of roughly 66,000 distinct CDR3 sequences listed, 60% to 75% were seen once; the top ten hold 28%. This clonotype is termed medium-sized. Its antigen is as yet unknown. The CDR3 extends over 12 amino acids. Trimming removed 2 bases from V and 5 bases from J, with 6 bases in between. Germline values: CDR1 MDHEN, CDR2 SYDVKM. The sample consisted of lung tumor tissue. The chain combines TRBV28 with TRBJ1-2; D is perhaps TRBD1 (5 bases). This clonotype was sampled from a man aged 55 to 70 with non-small cell lung cancer. The CDR3 bases are TGTGCCAGCAGTTTAGCAGGGTATGGCTACACCTTC. Protein sequence: CASSLAGYGYTF.